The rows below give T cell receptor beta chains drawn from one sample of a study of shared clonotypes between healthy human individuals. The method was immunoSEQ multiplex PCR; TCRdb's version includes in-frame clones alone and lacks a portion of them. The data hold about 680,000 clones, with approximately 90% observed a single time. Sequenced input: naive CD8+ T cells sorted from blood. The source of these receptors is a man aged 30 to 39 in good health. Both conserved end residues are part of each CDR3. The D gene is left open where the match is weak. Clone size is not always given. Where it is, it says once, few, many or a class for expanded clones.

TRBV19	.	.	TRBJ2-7	TGTGCCAGTGCACCGTCGGGGGGCCCCTACGAGCAGTACTTC	CASAPSGGPYEQYF
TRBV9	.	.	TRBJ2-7	TGTGCCAGCAGCGAGTTGGGGGGTTGGTCCTACGAGCAGTACTTC	CASSELGGWSYEQYF
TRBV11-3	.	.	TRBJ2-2	TGTGCCAGCAGCTCCCGGTTCGGGAGTTCTCTCGGGGAGCTGTTTTTT	CASSSRFGSSLGELFF
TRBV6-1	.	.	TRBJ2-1	TGTGCCAGCAGTGAAGGGGCAAGATCCAATGAGCAGTTCTTC	CASSEGARSNEQFF
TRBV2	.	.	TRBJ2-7	TGTGCCAGCAGTGAAGCGTCGGAATCCTACGAGCAGTACTTC	CASSEASESYEQYF
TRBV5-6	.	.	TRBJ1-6	TGTGCCAGCAGTTATCCGGGCCTAAATTCACCCCTCCACTTT	CASSYPGLNSPLHF
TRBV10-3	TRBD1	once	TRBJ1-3	TGTGCCATCAGGGGGACAGGGAGTGGAAACACCATATATTTT	CAIRGTGSGNTIYF
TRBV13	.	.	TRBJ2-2	TGTGCCAGCAGCTTAGTGGACATCGGCACCGGGGAGCTGTTTTTT	CASSLVDIGTGELFF
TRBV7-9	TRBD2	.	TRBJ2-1	TGTGCCAGCAGCTGGTGGGGGGGTAATGAGCAGTTCTTC	CASSWWGGNEQFF
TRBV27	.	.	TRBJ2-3	TGTGCCAGCAGTTTAGGCTATGGGGCGAGAGATACGCAGTATTTT	CASSLGYGARDTQYF
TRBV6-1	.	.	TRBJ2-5	TGTGCCAGCAGTGAATGGTGGGGTATCAGGGAGACCCAGTACTTC	CASSEWWGIRETQYF
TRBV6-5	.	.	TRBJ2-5	TGTGCCAGCAGTTACTCAACAGGGCAAGAGACCCAGTACTTC	CASSYSTGQETQYF
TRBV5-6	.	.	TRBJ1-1	TGTGCCAGCAGCAAGGACATGTCGAACACTGAAGCTTTCTTT	CASSKDMSNTEAFF
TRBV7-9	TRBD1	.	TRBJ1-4	TGTGCCAGCAGCACACTGACAGGGCCTGCAACTAATGAAAAACTGTTTTTT	CASSTLTGPATNEKLFF
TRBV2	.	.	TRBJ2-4	TGTGCCAGCAGTGGTACAGGAAACATTCAGTACTTC	CASSGTGNIQYF
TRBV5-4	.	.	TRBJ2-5	TGTGCCAGCAGCTTTTTCTCGGGATCAGAGACCCAGTACTTC	CASSFFSGSETQYF
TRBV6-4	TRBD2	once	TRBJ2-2	TGTGCCAGCAGTGCCACTATTTTGCGGGAGGGCCGTGTCGGGGAGCTGTTTTTT	CASSATILREGRVGELFF
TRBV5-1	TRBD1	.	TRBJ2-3	TGCGCCAGCAGCGCCACAGGGGGCGTTGCAGATACGCAGTATTTT	CASSATGGVADTQYF
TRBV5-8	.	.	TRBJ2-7	TGTGCCAGCAGCTTGGGACTGGGGTCTGCCGAGCAGTACTTC	CASSLGLGSAEQYF
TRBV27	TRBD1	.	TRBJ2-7	TGTGCCAGCAGAACCGGGACAGGGCTGTACGAGCAGTACTTC	CASRTGTGLYEQYF
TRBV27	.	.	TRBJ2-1	TGTGCCAGCAGCCCTCAAGGGATAAGCTCCTACAATGAGCAGTTCTTC	CASSPQGISSYNEQFF
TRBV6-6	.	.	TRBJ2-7	TGTGCCAGCAGTGACCCTTTTTCCTACGAGCAGTACTTC	CASSDPFSYEQYF
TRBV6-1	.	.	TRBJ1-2	TGTGCCAGCAGTGAACGGGCTGGTTACAGGCTTTCTAACTATGGCTACACCTTC	CASSERAGYRLSNYGYTF
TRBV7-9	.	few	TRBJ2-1	TGTGCCAGCAGTACCCCCCTGCAGACCTACAATGAGCAGTTCTTC	CASSTPLQTYNEQFF
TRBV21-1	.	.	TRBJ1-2	TGTGCCAGCAGCAAACACCGGCGCGTCTATGGCTACACCTTC	CASSKHRRVYGYTF
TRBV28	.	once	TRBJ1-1	TGTGCCAGCAGTTCGCGGGACACCCCTTGGCACGGAGCTTTCTTT	CASSSRDTPWHGAFF
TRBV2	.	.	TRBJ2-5	TGTGCCAGCAGTGAAGGGCCGGGACCCCCGGGGGAGACCCAGTACTTC	CASSEGPGPPGETQYF
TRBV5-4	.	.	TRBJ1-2	TGTGCCAGCAGCCCCGAGTTGGACGGGAATGGCTACACCTTC	CASSPELDGNGYTF
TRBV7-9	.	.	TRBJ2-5	TGTGCCAGCAGCCTACGGGACACCCCGTACCAAGAGACCCAGTACTTC	CASSLRDTPYQETQYF
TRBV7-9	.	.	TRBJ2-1	TGTGCCAGCAGTCATTCCTACAATGAGCAGTTCTTC	CASSHSYNEQFF
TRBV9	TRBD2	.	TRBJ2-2	TGTGCCAGCACCTTTAGCCCTAGCGGCGCGAACACCGGGGAGCTGTTTTTT	CASTFSPSGANTGELFF
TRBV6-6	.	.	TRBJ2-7	TGTGCCAGCAGTGCCCTCCCCTACGAGCAGTACTTC	CASSALPYEQYF
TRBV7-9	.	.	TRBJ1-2	TGTGCCAGCAGCCCAGAAATTCCAGGGAAGCGGGGCTACACCTTC	CASSPEIPGKRGYTF
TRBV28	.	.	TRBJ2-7	TGTGCCAGCAGTCGTGGGCCTCGAGAGCAGTACTTC	CASSRGPREQYF
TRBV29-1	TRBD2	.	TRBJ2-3	TGCAGCCTACTCCGGACTAGCGGGAGGCCCCACACAGATACGCAGTATTTT	CSLLRTSGRPHTDTQYF
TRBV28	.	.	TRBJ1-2	TGTGCCAGCAGTTCTCTCCTAAATAGTGATGGCTACACCTTC	CASSSLLNSDGYTF
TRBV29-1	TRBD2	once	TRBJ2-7	TGCAGCGTTTCCGGGACTAGCGGGAAGGACTACGAGCAGTACTTC	CSVSGTSGKDYEQYF
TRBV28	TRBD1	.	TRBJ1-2	TGTGCCAGCAGTTTATCGCAGGGGGCGCGTCTAGGAGGCTACACCTTC	CASSLSQGARLGGYTF
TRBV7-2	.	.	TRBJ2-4	TGTGCCAGCAGCTTGAATAAGATTCACATTCAGTACTTC	CASSLNKIHIQYF
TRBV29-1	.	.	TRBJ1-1	TGCAGCGTTGACGGGAACACTGAAGCTTTCTTT	CSVDGNTEAFF